This T cell receptor (beta chain) was profiled in a study of beta chain features in type 1 diabetes. About the research overall: Age, gender and cell yields were similar between patients and healthy donors.

V was clipped by 8 bases and J by 8 bases, with 12 bases between them. The CDR3 totals 11 residues. CDR1 is MNHNS and CDR2 is SASEGT in the germline V gene. The authors took one heparinised blood draw, averaging about 120 mL, from each donor. Via CD45RO/CCR7/CD25/CD127/CD95/CD27, cells of the CD4+ naive, central memory, regulatory and stem cell-like memory subsets were sorted. The study's findings and limits: Researchers report that Type 1 diabetes patients had moderately but significantly shorter TCRB CDR3s across all four CD4+ subsets. Because the template was cDNA, high-expressing cells might be over-represented.

As every portion of the isolated RNA was reverse transcribed, the sequencing read expressed TCRB transcripts. Clones were read by immunoSEQ multiplex PCR, and TCRdb kept only the in-frame ones, dropping some. Counted here are 680,000 or so clones, roughly 13% occurring once; the ten biggest clones make up approximately 0.022%. Comments on this clone: The antigen is not known.

This TCR was recovered from a man aged 18 to 29 with type 1 diabetes. Source material: naive CD4+ T cells from blood. The chain has TRBV6-1 and TRBJ1-2, with unresolved D. This CDR3 is CASVRGLGYTF. CDR3 DNA: TGTGCCAGCGTGCGGGGTCTAGGCTACACCTTC.